This TCR beta chain comes out of a study of blood T cells in healthy people across ages. About the study: About one barcoded beta molecule per two T cells was the capture yield of template switching.

Combining a sample-barcoded 5' primer with a J-beta primer mix, a second PCR ran for about 6 to 12 cycles. Tags on each cDNA molecule came from a template-switch adaptor with 12 random nucleotides. TCRdb reprocessed the 5' RACE reads with MiXCR, giving one entry per CDR3 protein. The table includes approximately 670,000 distinct CDR3 sequences, roughly 41% detected once. Every sample had a minimum of 6 million PBMCs isolated. Total RNA was extracted at no less than 6 micrograms per sample. Sample: blood. The sequence came from an elderly man in good health.

CDR3 protein: CASKFEAEQFF. As DNA, the CDR3 is TGTGCCAGTAAGTTCGAGGCTGAGCAGTTCTTC. The genes are TRBV12-3 or TRBV12-4 and TRBJ2-1; D gene uncertain. V lost 9 bases, J lost 9 bases, and 12 bases lay in between. The CDR3 consists of 11 residues.